Described below is a single T cell receptor beta chain sequence and its context. Its antigen is as yet unknown. This specimen comes from a study of T cell repertoires in cytomegalovirus infection. Looking at the study overall: Shared public TCR beta signatures pointed to both CMV infection and a matching HLA type. Study-level findings and limits: HLA-C-restricted CMV clonotypes gave the most frequent clonotype in two of eight donors. Frequencies of public TCR beta families were cumulated, and this identified carriers of CMV plus the relevant HLA.

MiXCR, applied by TCRdb to the reads, yields one record per CDR3 protein. Counted here are some 400,000 distinct CDR3 sequences, less than 20% occurring once; the ten biggest clones make up around 9.3%. V gave up 2 bases and J gave up 8 bases, with 12 bases separating them. The V gene's germline CDR1 is LGHNA and CDR2 YNFKEQ. The length of the CDR3 is 13 residues. This TCR came from a human donor in good health (CMV status not recorded). Some clones in this sample may be carry-over from other donors' samples. V and J are TRBV4-2 and TRBJ1-2, with D unresolved. Specimen: PBMCs. The CDR3 protein is CASSQYFGSGYTF. The CDR3 region has the DNA TGTGCCAGCAGCCAATATTTTGGTTCCGGCTACACCTTC.